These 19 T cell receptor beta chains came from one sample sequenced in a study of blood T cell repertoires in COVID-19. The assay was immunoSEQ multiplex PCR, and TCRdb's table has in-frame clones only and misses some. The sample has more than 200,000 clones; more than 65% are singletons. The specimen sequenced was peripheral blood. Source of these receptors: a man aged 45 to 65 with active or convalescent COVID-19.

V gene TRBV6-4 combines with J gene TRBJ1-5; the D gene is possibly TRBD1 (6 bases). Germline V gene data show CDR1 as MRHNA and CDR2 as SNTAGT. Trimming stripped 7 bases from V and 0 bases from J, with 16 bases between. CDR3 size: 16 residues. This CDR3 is CASTLRTVYSNQPQHF. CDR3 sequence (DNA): TGTGCCAGCACCCTTCGGACAGTTTATAGCAATCAGCCCCAGCATTTT.

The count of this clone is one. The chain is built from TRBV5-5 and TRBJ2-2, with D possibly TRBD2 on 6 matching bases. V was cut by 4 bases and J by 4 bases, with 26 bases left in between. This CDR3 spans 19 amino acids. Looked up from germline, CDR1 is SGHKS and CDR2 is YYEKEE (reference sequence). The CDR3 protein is CASSNHPRLGGRGTGELFF. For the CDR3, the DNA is TGTGCCAGCAGCAACCACCCCCGTCTCGGGGGACGAGGCACCGGGGAGCTGTTTTTT.

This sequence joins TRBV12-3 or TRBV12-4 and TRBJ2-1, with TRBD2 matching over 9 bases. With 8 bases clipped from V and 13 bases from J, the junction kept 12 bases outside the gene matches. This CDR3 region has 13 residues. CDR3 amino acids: CASRLAGAIAQFF. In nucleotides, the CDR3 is TGTGCCAGCCGGTTAGCGGGGGCCATAGCACAGTTCTTC.

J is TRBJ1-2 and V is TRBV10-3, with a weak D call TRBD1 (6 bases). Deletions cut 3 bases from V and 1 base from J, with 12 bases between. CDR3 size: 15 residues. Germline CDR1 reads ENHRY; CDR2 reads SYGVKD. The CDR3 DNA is TGTGCCATCAGTGAATACAGGGACGGTAACTATGGCTACACCTTC. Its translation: CAISEYRDGNYGYTF.

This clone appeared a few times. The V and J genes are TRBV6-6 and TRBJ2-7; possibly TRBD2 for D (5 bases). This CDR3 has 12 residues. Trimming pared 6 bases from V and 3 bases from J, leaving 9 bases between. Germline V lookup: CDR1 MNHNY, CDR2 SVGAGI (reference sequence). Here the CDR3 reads CASSPGIYEQYF. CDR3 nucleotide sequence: TGTGCCAGCAGCCCCGGGATCTACGAGCAGTACTTC.

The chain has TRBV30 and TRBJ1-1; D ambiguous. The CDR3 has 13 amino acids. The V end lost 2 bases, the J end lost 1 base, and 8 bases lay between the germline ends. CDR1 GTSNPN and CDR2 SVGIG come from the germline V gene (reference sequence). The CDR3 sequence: CAWSKSGNTEAFF. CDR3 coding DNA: TGTGCCTGGAGTAAGTCGGGGAACACTGAAGCTTTCTTT.

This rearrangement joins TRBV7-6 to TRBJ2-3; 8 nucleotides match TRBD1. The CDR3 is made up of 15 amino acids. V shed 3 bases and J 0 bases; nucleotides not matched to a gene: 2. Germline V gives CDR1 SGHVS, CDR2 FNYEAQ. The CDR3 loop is CASSFGQGSTDTQYF. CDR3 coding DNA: TGTGCCAGCAGCTTTGGACAGGGTAGCACAGATACGCAGTATTTT.

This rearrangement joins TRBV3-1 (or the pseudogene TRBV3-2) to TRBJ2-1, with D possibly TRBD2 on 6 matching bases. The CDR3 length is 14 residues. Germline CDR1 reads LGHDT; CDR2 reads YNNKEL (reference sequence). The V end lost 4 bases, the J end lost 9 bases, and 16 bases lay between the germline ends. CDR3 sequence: CASSPSALRGEQFF. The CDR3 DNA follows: TGTGCCAGCAGCCCCTCCGCACTGCGGGGTGAGCAGTTCTTC.

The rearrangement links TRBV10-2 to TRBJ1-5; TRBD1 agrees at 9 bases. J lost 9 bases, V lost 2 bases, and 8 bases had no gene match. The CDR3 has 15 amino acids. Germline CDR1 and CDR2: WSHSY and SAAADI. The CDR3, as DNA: TGCGCCAGCAGTGAGACAGGGGGCCTGGTCGCGCCCCAGCATTTT. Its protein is CASSETGGLVAPQHF.

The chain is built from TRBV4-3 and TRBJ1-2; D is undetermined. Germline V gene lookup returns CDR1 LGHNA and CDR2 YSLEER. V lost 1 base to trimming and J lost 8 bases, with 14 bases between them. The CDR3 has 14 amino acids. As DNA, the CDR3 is TGCGCCAGCAGCCAAGTGGGCTCTCGAAAAGGCTACACCTTC. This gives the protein CASSQVGSRKGYTF.

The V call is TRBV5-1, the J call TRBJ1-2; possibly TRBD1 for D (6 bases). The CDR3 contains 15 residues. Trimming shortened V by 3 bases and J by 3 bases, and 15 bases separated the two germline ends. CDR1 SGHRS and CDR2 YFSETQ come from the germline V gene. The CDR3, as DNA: TGCGCCAGCAGCTCAACAGGGAGCTATGACTATGGCTACACCTTC. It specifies CASSSTGSYDYGYTF.

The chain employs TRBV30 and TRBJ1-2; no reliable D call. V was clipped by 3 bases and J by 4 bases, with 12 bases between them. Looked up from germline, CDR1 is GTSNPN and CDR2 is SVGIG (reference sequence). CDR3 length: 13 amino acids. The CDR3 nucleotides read TGTGCCTGGAGCCCGGGGTCCGGCTATGGCTACACCTTC. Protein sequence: CAWSPGSGYGYTF.

This CDR3 is CASRRRPQETQYF. CDR3 in DNA: TGCGCCAGCCGCCGGAGGCCACAAGAGACCCAGTACTTC. The chain joins TRBV5-1 to TRBJ2-5, with TRBD2 as a possible D gene (5 bases). With 7 bases removed from V and 2 bases from J, the gap between germline ends came to 12 bases. The CDR3 loop spans 13 amino acids. Looked up from germline, CDR1 is SGHRS and CDR2 is YFSETQ.

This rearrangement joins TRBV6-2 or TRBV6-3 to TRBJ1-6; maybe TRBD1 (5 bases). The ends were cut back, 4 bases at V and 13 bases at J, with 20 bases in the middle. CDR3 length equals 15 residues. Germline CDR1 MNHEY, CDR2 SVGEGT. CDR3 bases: TGTGCCAGCAGTTCCCGGGCCAAGGGGTACACCCCCCTCCACTTT. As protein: CASSSRAKGYTPLHF.

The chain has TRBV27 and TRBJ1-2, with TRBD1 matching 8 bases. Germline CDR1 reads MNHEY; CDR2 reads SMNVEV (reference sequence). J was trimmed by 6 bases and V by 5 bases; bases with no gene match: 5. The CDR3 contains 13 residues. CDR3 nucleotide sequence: TGTGCCAGCAGTCACCGGACAGGGAATGGCTACACCTTC. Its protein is CASSHRTGNGYTF.

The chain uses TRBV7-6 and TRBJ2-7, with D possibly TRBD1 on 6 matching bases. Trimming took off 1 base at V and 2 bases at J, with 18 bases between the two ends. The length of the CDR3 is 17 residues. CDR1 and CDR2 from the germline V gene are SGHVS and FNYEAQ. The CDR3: CASSLGPRGTQAYEQYF. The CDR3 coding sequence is TGTGCCAGCAGCTTAGGTCCGAGGGGGACCCAGGCCTACGAGCAGTACTTC.

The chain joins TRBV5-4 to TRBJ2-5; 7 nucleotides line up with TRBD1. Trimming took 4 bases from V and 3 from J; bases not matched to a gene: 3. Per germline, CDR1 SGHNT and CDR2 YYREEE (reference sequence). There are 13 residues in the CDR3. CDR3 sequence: CASSRDREETQYF. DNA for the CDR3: TGTGCCAGCAGCCGGGACAGAGAAGAGACCCAGTACTTC. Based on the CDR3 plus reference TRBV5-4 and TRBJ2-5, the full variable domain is ETGVTQSPTHLIKTRGQQVTLRCSSQSGHNTVSWYQQALGQGPQFIFQYYREEENGRGNFPPRFSGLQFPNYSSELNVNALELDDSALYLCASSRDREETQYFGPGTRLLVL.

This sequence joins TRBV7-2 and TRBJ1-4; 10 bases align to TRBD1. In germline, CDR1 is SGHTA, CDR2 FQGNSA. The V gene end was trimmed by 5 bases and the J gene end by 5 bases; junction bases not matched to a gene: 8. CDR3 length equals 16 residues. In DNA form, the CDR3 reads TGTGCCAGCAGCACGACAGGGGGCGAGGAAAATGAAAAACTGTTTTTT. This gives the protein CASSTTGGEENEKLFF.

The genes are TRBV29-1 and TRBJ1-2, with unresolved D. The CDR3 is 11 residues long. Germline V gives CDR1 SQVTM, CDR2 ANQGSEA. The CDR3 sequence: CSTRVNYGYTF. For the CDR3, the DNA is TGCAGTACGCGGGTAAACTATGGCTACACCTTC.